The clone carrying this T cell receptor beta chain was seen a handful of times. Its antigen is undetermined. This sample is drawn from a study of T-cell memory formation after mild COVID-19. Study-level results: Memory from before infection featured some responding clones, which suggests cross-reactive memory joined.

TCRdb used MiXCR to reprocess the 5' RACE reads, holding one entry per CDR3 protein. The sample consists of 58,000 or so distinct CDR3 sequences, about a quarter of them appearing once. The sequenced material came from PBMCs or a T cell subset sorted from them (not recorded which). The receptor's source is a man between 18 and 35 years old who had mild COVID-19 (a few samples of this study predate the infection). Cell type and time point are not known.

CDR3 protein: CASSETGDSNQPQHF. CDR3 nucleotides: TGTGCCAGCAGCGAAACAGGGGATAGCAATCAGCCCCAGCATTTT. The genes are TRBV9 and TRBJ1-5, with 7 bases lining up with TRBD1. This CDR3 is built from 15 residues. Germline CDR1 and CDR2: SGDLS and YYNGEE. Trimming cost V 3 bases and J 0 bases; bases outside gene matches: 3.